This TCR beta chain appears in the sequencing data of a study of T cell repertoires in cytomegalovirus infection. The overall study: CMV epitopes used comprised recently identified HLA-C-restricted ones and well-studied HLA-B-restricted ones. Indications of both CMV infection and matching HLA type were provided by public TCR beta signatures.

Between the trimmed V and J ends, which lost 6 bases and 2 bases, there was a span of 8 bases. The CDR3 sequence is 11 residues long. The germline V gene has CDR1 SQVTM and CDR2 ANQGSEA. TCRdb re-analysed the reads in MiXCR, keeping a single row per CDR3 protein. The sample carries 400,000 to 600,000 distinct CDR3 sequences, under 45% recorded once. This clonotype showed up just a few times. Its antigen is currently unknown. Study-wide findings and caveats: People with CMV and the relevant HLA were identified by cumulative public TCR beta family frequency. In two of eight donors, the top clonotype was HLA-C-restricted CMV-specific.

The sequence was obtained from a human donor in good health (CMV status not recorded). Some clones in this sample may be carry-over from other donors' samples. This specimen consisted of cultured PBMCs, obtained from culture after CMV antigen stimulation. The V call is TRBV29-1, the J call TRBJ2-7, with D possibly TRBD2 on 6 matching bases. The CDR3 region is CSVPGAYEQYF. The CDR3 DNA sequence: TGCAGCGTACCGGGGGCCTACGAGCAGTACTTC.